This passage covers 16 T cell receptor beta chains from one sample sequenced in a study of OX40 agonist ivuxolimab in advanced cancers. The data were produced by immunoSEQ multiplex PCR, yet TCRdb's version contains in-frame clones alone and is incomplete. The sample yields approximately 78,000 clones, about 84% seen once. This specimen consisted of CD4+ or CD8+ T cells sorted from blood, obtained in a trial of the OX40 agonist ivuxolimab. The source of these receptors is an adult with an advanced solid tumor such as melanoma, head and neck, liver or kidney cancer.

This chain links TRBV21-1 with TRBJ2-5; TRBD1 is the table's D call and was not checked against the DNA. TRBV21-1 is a documented pseudogene. This CDR3 has 15 residues. This CDR3 reads CASSVRDRVVETQYF. The CDR3 DNA sequence: TGTGCCAGCAGCGTCCGGGACAGGGTCGTAGAGACCCAGTACTTC.

The rearrangement links TRBV2 to TRBJ1-2; no clear D gene. Between the trimmed V and J ends, which lost 6 bases and 6 bases, there was a span of 8 bases. CDR1 is SNHLY and CDR2 is FYNNEI in the germline V gene. The CDR3 is 11 amino acids. The DNA of the CDR3 is TGTGCCAGCAGGTCCCCCGATGGCTACACCTTC. Amino acids: CASRSPDGYTF.

This chain uses TRBV5-8 with TRBJ1-3; D remains unclear. Germline V gene lookup returns CDR1 SGHTS and CDR2 YDEGEE. Trimming took 4 bases from V and 0 from J, leaving 11 bases between them. The CDR3 runs 15 residues. The DNA of the CDR3 is TGTGCCAGCAGCCTGGACCGCTACTCTGGAAACACCATATATTTT. It is translated as CASSLDRYSGNTIYF.

The chain has TRBV10-3 and TRBJ1-1; the D is unclear. The CDR3 has 15 amino acids. V lost 0 bases and J 1 base, leaving 9 bases between the germline ends. Germline V lookup: CDR1 ENHRY, CDR2 SYGVKD. CDR3 amino acids: CAISESARGNTEAFF. CDR3 nucleotides: TGTGCCATCAGTGAGTCGGCCCGAGGGAACACTGAAGCTTTCTTT.

The rearrangement links TRBV20-1 to TRBJ2-5, with D hard to call. The germline V gene encodes CDR1 DFQATT and CDR2 SNEGSKA (reference sequence). The V and J ends lost 4 bases and 4 bases respectively, with 7 bases between them. The CDR3 consists of 11 residues. The CDR3 here is CSANYGETQYF. CDR3 coding DNA: TGCAGTGCTAATTACGGAGAGACCCAGTACTTC.

This clone was found once. The rearrangement uses TRBV7-9 and TRBJ2-1, with D possibly being TRBD2 (6 bases). Germline V CDR1 and CDR2: SEHNR, FQNEAQ (reference sequence). This CDR3 has 14 residues. V dropped 0 bases and J dropped 9 bases, with 12 bases sitting between them. The CDR3 DNA sequence: TGTGCCAGCAGCTTAGCAACGGGGGTCGGTGAGCAGTTCTTC. Protein: CASSLATGVGEQFF.

This clone occurred once. The gene calls are TRBV9 and TRBJ1-6; D not certain. The CDR3 consists of 14 residues. Trimming stripped 3 bases from V and 8 bases from J, with 12 bases between. Germline-derived CDR1 and CDR2 are SGDLS and YYNGEE. The CDR3 DNA reads as TGTGCCAGCAGCGCCGACCTGGGCTATTCACCCCTCCACTTT. Translated: CASSADLGYSPLHF.

J is TRBJ2-3 and V is TRBV18; the D call may be TRBD1 or TRBD2 (5 bases each). The germline V and J ends were trimmed by 3 bases and 5 bases, with 12 bases remaining between them. The CDR3 spans 14 residues. Per germline, CDR1 KGHSH and CDR2 LQKENI. CDR3 nucleotide sequence: TGTGCCAGCTCACCTGGGGCGGGCGGAGATACGCAGTATTTT. Its protein product is CASSPGAGGDTQYF.

The V gene is TRBV6-6, the J gene TRBJ2-2, with a weak D call TRBD2 (5 bases). CDR3 length equals 16 residues. The V end was cut by 0 bases, the J end by 1 base, with 9 bases between. CDR1 and CDR2 (germline): MNHNY, SVGAGI (reference sequence). The CDR3 DNA follows: TGTGCCAGCAGTTACTCAGGAGGTGGGAACACCGGGGAGCTGTTTTTT. Translation: CASSYSGGGNTGELFF.

This sequence joins TRBV18 and TRBJ2-7, with 13 bases matching TRBD2. Germline values: CDR1 KGHSH, CDR2 LQKENI. The V gene end was trimmed by 3 bases and the J gene end by 3 bases; junction bases not matched to a gene: 5. CDR3 length: 16 amino acids. The CDR3 nucleotides read TGTGCCAGCTCACCCGGACTAGCGGGAGCATTCTACGAGCAGTACTTC. Translated, it gives CASSPGLAGAFYEQYF.

This clone was found once. The chain recombines TRBV11-3 with TRBJ1-6; TRBD1 matches 10 bases. Unmatched junction bases numbered 8, after V lost 1 base and J lost 11 bases. Germline assignment: CDR1 SGHNT and CDR2 YENEEA. The CDR3 loop spans 16 amino acids. CDR3 protein: CASSLVVTGGETPLHF. The CDR3 region has the DNA TGTGCCAGCAGCTTAGTCGTGACAGGGGGCGAAACACCCCTCCACTTT.

In its sample, this clone was seen once. The V and J genes are TRBV7-9 and TRBJ2-6; maybe TRBD2 (6 bases). Germline CDR1 is SEHNR and CDR2 is FQNEAQ (reference sequence). This CDR3 is 16 amino acids long. The germline V and J ends were trimmed by 1 base and 4 bases, with 11 bases remaining between them. The CDR3 nucleotides are TGTGCCAGCAGCTTAGGGGCGGGGACCGGGGCCAACGTCCTGACTTTC. Its protein product is CASSLGAGTGANVLTF.

This clone appeared once. The genes are TRBV4-1 and TRBJ2-5, with TRBD2 matching over 10 bases. The CDR3 runs to 16 residues. CDR1 and CDR2 (germline): MGHRA, YSYEKL. The junction had 12 bases not matched to a gene; V was cut back by 4 bases and J by 7 bases. The CDR3 bases are TGCGCCAGCAGCCGATCAGGACTAGCGGAGAAAGGGACCCAGTACTTC. It specifies CASSRSGLAEKGTQYF.

The chain is built from TRBV5-1 and TRBJ2-3; no reliable D call. The germline gives CDR1 SGHRS, CDR2 YFSETQ. There are 17 residues in the CDR3. Trimming left V 0 bases short and J 0 bases short, with 14 bases between. CDR3 region: CASSLVPSGSSTDTQYF. The DNA of the CDR3 is TGCGCCAGCAGCTTGGTACCCTCCGGGTCTAGCACAGATACGCAGTATTTT.

The V gene is TRBV5-4, the J gene TRBJ1-2, with 7 bases that match TRBD1. CDR3 length: 13 amino acids. After removal of 5 bases from V and 2 bases from J, the junction contained 3 bases not matched to a gene. Per the germline V gene, CDR1 is SGHNT and CDR2 is YYREEE (reference sequence). For the CDR3, the DNA is TGTGCCAGCAGTCCCAGGGGGAACTATGGCTACACCTTC. Amino acids: CASSPRGNYGYTF.

V gene TRBV5-5 combines with J gene TRBJ2-7; D is undetermined. Germline-derived CDR1 and CDR2 are SGHKS and YYEKEE (reference sequence). With 3 bases removed from V and 0 bases from J, the gap between germline ends came to 10 bases. The CDR3 has 14 residues. CDR3 bases: TGTGCCAGCAGCTCCGTGCCACCCTCCTACGAGCAGTACTTC. Amino acid sequence: CASSSVPPSYEQYF. Variable domain in full (rest from reference TRBV5-5 and TRBJ2-7): DAGVTQSPTHLIKTRGQQVTLRCSPISGHKSVSWYQQVLGQGPQFIFQYYEKEERGRGNFPDRFSARQFPNYSSELNVNALLLGDSALYLCASSSVPPSYEQYFGPGTRLTVT.